This TCR beta chain appears in the sequencing data of a study of cytomegalovirus exposure and HLA in healthy donors (dated by TCRdb to between 2016 and 2019). Looking at the study overall: In an earlier analysis of 550 to 750 of the donors, around 290 Gb of sequence data and just under 120 million unique TCR beta sequences from about 190 million T cells were reported. Class I and class II HLA loci were covered by the typing at four-digit resolution. Among about 410 genotyped donors of the cohort, an average of around 250,000 unique TCR beta nucleotide sequences was sequenced per donor, of which 15% to 20% were non-productive. The study profiled the T cell repertoires of 550 to 700 subjects by immunosequencing and related them to cytomegalovirus serostatus. About 300 gigabases of sequencing data and around 85 million unique TCR sequences made up an early release that covered fewer than 650 HLA-typed donors. About five DR-DQ haplotypes were treated as single units for association and clustering because of strong linkage in the cohort. Every repertoire in the discovery cohort had been generated on one and the same sequencing platform. Donor age, sex, ethnicity and CMV serostatus were compiled alongside the repertoire data. Of the 300 to 450 genotyped donors, about 80% fell in the genetic ancestry cluster associated with self-reported Caucasian donors. An earlier analysis of around 640 of the donors used high-throughput TCR beta sequencing to judge whether each TCR beta V gene segment behaved as functional or pseudogenic. Typing coverage differed by locus: A, B, C, DRB1 and DQB1 were typed in roughly 620-630 donors, DQA1 in about 550, DPA1 in 600 to 610, and DPB1 in approximately 450. A later analysis re-examined previously published TCR beta repertoires from just over 650 donors and added high-resolution HLA genotyping to investigate patterns of TCR occurrence. The study was designed to test whether signatures of past pathogen exposure could be identified by cataloging public T cell receptors. High-throughput TCR immunosequencing, statistical association of individual TCRs with disease status, and machine learning were combined to predict cytomegalovirus infection status. Genome-wide SNP genotypes for about 65% of the 666 donors were used in a later genetic analysis, which treated that subset as a discovery cohort. In addition to the first cohort of 500 to 850 subjects, a separate validation cohort of 120 different subjects was used. Rather than drawing on any new phenotypic data, the later analysis identified candidate immune exposures from TCR beta sequences and the way those sequences occurred across donors.

This clone has more than one count but fewer than ten. The clone's antigen remains unknown. Base-call qualities are not available, and no considerably larger clone is one nucleotide away. The cohort consisted of 600 to 700 healthy bone marrow donors. At the time of sampling, every cohort member was nominally healthy, though immune exposures that went unrecorded were likely present. The donor tested CMV seronegative, placing the donor among the approximately 400 seronegative members of the cohort. A peripheral blood sample was collected from each donor, and TCR beta sequencing was performed on peripheral blood mononuclear cells. The Qiagen DNeasy Blood Extraction Kit was used to extract genomic DNA from the blood cell samples. Looking up the germline V gene yields CDR1 SGHTA and CDR2 FQGNSA. There are 16 amino acids in the CDR3, from cysteine to phenylalanine inclusive. Only the CDR3 part of the read is kept: 48 bases, read in frame from the first base. Trimmed from V: 0 bases; trimmed from J: 6 bases; junction bases lacking a gene match: 6.

General findings and caveats noted by the study authors: Because the 87-base-pair reads could not distinguish some IMGT-functional V segments, including TRBV6-2 and TRBV6-3, those segments were excluded. Because counts were too low, about 18 rarely observed V segments, including chromosome 9 orphons, were excluded from the earlier analysis of a few hundred of the donors. In the study, some 160 TCR beta chains were listed as associated with cytomegalovirus. When HLA alleles, especially DR and DQ, strongly co-occurred, TCR associations were difficult to assign to individual alleles. The authors suggested that the approach could potentially be extended to other disease states and immunological phenotypes. In a later genetic analysis, a missense DCLRE1C variant was associated with V-gene and J-gene trimming of TCR beta chains, and the association was replicated in an independent cohort. In a later genetic analysis, fewer N-insertions in productive TCRs were reported among donors in an Asian-associated ancestry cluster than the roughly 640-donor mean. Broadly in line with IMGT annotations, most TCR beta V segments showed up in productive rearrangements about 87% or about 30% of the time in an earlier analysis of 450 to 750 of the donors. A later analysis reported that several top co-occurrence clusters appeared linked to parvovirus B19, influenza, CMV and Epstein-Barr virus. At a false discovery rate of 0.05, a later analysis linked 16,951 TCR beta sequences to specific HLA alleles. In this cohort, only TCR beta chains were sequenced, and detectable features were limited by the absence of alpha or paired-chain data. According to a later analysis, most CMV-associated TCR beta chains appeared to be HLA-restricted, and the HLA associations seemed to be driven largely by CMV exposure. Correlated functional status among segregating V segments might be attributable to linkage disequilibrium, but an unknown experimental factor could not be ruled out. The classifier was reported to diagnose cytomegalovirus status with high specificity and sensitivity in both the original and validation cohorts. In a later analysis, HLA-associated TCR beta chains were found to be more clonally expanded and to have lower generation probabilities than equally common non-associated chains. A few of the identified cytomegalovirus-associated TCR beta chains were confirmed in vitro to be specific for cytomegalovirus antigens. Most TCR sequences were observed very rarely across donors, whereas some public TCRs were present in many individuals. A further reported finding was that TCR beta sequences accurately predicted the HLA-A and HLA-B alleles for most subjects in the first cohort. Because some donors lacked HLA typing at each locus, the association tests relied only on the typed subset. The sequencing pipeline was judged likely to have produced a cluster of highly shared sequence variants as a technical artifact. In a later analysis, TCR association rates were found to vary across HLA loci, with the most associated TCRs seen for DRB1 alleles and the fewest for HLA-C alleles. For the cohort, immune exposure information was limited to CMV serostatus. Roughly uniform sequencing depth across donors was assumed in presence/absence analyses, although this assumption may not hold.

The method was the immunoSEQ multiplex PCR assay. For the multiplex PCR, a mixture combining 60 forward primers for TCR Vbeta segments and 13 reverse primers for TCR Jbeta segments was used. A multiplex PCR assay on genomic DNA amplified the CDR3 region of rearranged TCR beta genes. The Illumina HiSeq System was used to sequence the amplified TCR beta libraries as 87-base-pair reads. The authors' pipeline ran thus. A later analysis tallied around 80 million unique TCR beta chains across the 700 or so repertoires, and some 12 million of those chains were shared by two or more donors. Raw reads were error-corrected and collapsed into unique sequences by a nearest-neighbor algorithm in which closely related sequences were merged to remove PCR and sequencing errors. Alignment of CDR3 sequences to IMGT reference sequences was used to assign V, D and J gene segments. For a sequence to be retained, at least a six-nucleotide match to both a V gene segment and a J gene segment was required. Rearrangements were classified as productive when the CDR3 lacked stop codons and remained in frame with V and J, and all other rearrangements were classified as non-productive. Following IMGT convention, CDR3 was defined as the stretch from the second conserved V-encoded cysteine up to the conserved J-encoded phenylalanine. In an earlier analysis of some 550 of the donors, sequences lacking an unambiguous match to a single V gene segment were excluded. An earlier analysis of a few hundred of the donors called V segments functional above 56.7% productive rearrangements and segregating when the between-donor standard deviation exceeded 5%. A statistical classification framework was developed to diagnose cytomegalovirus status using the catalog of TCR beta chain sequences. A later analysis assigned V and J genes by comparing TCR nucleotide sequences with IMGT/GENE-DB human TR gene sequences. The TCRdist pipeline was used in a later analysis to assign CDR3 sequences and most-parsimonious VDJ recombination scenarios. In a later analysis, each TCR beta chain was defined by its CDR3 amino acid sequence together with its V-gene family, and reads lacking a unique V-gene family were excluded. A later analysis removed 592 highly shared, low-generation-probability nucleotide sequences to deal with suspected cross-contamination and a sequencing artifact. In a later analysis, a clonal expansion index for each public chain was calculated from normalized within-repertoire ranks of inferred template counts. A later analysis computed generation probabilities with a VDJ recombination model fitted to out-of-frame rearrangements, and checked the results against IGoR. In a later analysis, hypergeometric tests were used to score TCR-TCR, TCR-HLA and TCR-CMV co-occurrence, with a repertoire-size bias correction applied to TCR pairs. To estimate false discovery rates, a later analysis permuted the HLA or CMV assignments 20 times. In a later analysis, co-occurring TCRs were grouped using DBSCAN, and TCRdist sequence similarity was added for clustering within HLA-allele-positive subsets. For co-occurrence clustering, repertoires with fewer than 30,000 or more than 120,000 public chains were excluded, along with five repertoires with anomalous nucleotide sharing. TCRdb's version of the immuneACCESS table is confined to in-frame rearrangements and falls short of the full clone set. An unresolved V gene accounts for under half of the shortfall where checked; the remainder is of unknown origin. The V and J calls and the clone size are those of that table, but D and trimming were determined from the DNA. The sample table lists 170,000 or so clones, 80% of them with a count of one. The ten largest clones add up to under 0.85% of the sample.

The source of this sequence is a boy between 10 and 17 years old in good health and CMV-seronegative. The material sequenced was PBMCs. The chain employs TRBV7-2 and TRBJ2-3, and 10 bases in between align with TRBD1. The CDR3: CASSLAMGTGADTQYF. The sequenced DNA is TGTGCCAGCAGCTTAGCGATGGGGACAGGGGCGGATACGCAGTATTTT.